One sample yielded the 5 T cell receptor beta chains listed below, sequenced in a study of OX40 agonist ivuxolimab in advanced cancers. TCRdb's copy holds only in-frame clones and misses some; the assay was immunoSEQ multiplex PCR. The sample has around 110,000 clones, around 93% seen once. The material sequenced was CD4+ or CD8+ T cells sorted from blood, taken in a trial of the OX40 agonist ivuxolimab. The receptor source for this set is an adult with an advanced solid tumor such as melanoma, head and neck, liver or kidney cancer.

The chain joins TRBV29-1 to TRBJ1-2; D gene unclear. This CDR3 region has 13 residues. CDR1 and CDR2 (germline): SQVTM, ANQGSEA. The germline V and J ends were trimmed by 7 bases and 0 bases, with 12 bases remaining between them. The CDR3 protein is CSAPSTANYGYTF. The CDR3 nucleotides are TGCAGCGCCCCGAGCACGGCTAACTATGGCTACACCTTC.

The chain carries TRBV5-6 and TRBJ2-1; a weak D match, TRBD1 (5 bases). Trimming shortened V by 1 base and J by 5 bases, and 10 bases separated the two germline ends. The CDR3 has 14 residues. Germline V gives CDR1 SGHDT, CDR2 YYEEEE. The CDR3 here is CASSLFQGHNEQFF. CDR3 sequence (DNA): TGTGCCAGCAGCTTGTTTCAGGGCCACAATGAGCAGTTCTTC.

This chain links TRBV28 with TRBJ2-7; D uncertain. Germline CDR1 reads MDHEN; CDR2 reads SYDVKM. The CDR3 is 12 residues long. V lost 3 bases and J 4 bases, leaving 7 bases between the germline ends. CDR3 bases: TGTGCCAGCAGTTTCAGCCGGTACGAGCAGTACTTC. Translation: CASSFSRYEQYF.

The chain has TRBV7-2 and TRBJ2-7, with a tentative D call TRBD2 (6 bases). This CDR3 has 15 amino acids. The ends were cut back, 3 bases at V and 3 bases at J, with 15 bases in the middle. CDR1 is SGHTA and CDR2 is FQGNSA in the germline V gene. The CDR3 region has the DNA TGTGCCAGCAGCTTTGGCGGGGTCCTTGGCTACGAGCAGTACTTC. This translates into CASSFGGVLGYEQYF.

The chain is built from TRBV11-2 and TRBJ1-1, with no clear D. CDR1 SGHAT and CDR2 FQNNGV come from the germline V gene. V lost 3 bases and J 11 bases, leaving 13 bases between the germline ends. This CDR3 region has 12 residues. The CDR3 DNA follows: TGTGCCAGCAGCTTTAACGAAGAGGTGGCTTTCTTT. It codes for CASSFNEEVAFF.